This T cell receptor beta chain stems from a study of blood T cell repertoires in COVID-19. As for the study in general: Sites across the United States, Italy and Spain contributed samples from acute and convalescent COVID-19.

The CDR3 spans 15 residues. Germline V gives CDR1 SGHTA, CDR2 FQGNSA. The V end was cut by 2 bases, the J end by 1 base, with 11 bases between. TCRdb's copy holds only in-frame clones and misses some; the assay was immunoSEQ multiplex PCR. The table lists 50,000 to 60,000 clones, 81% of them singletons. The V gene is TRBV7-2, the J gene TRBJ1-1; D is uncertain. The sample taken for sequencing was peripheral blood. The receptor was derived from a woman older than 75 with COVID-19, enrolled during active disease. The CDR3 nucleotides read TGTGCCAGCAGCTTAAGCGCCAGCCCGAACACTGAAGCTTTCTTT. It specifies CASSLSASPNTEAFF.